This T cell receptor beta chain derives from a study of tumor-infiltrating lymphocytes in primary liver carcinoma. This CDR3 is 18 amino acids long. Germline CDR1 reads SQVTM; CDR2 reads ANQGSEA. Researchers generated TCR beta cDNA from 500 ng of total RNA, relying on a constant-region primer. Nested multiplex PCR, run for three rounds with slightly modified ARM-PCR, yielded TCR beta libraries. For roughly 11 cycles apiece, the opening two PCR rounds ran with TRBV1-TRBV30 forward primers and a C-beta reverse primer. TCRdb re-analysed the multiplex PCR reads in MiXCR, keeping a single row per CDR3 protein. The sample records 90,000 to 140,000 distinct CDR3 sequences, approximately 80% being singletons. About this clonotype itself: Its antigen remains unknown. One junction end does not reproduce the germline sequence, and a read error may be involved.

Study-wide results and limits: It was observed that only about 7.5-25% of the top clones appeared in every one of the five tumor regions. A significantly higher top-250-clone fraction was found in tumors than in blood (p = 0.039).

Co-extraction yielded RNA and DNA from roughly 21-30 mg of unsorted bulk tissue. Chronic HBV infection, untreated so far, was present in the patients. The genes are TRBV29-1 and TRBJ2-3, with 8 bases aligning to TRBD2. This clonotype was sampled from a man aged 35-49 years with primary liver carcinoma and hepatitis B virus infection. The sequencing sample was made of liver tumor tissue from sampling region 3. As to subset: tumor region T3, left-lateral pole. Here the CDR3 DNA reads TGCAGCGTTGAAGGAGCCGGTCTAAGCGGGAGAACTCCCGATACGCTGTATTTT. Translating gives CSVEGAGLSGRTPDTLYF.